This entry lists 15 T cell receptor beta chains sequenced from one sample in a study of T cells after yellow fever vaccination. Each CDR3 protein is one row after TCRdb ran MiXCR on the 5' RACE reads. This sample has 450,000 to 600,000 distinct CDR3 sequences, with approximately 16% found just once. The source was PBMCs, collected around 5 days after the first yellow fever vaccination. The receptors derive from a man aged 18 to 29 who received the YFV17D yellow fever vaccine.

This sequence joins TRBV9 and TRBJ2-4; D is undetermined. V gave up 3 bases and J gave up 4 bases, with 5 bases separating them. The CDR3 is made up of 12 amino acids. CDR1 SGDLS and CDR2 YYNGEE come from the germline V gene. DNA of the CDR3: TGTGCCAGCAGCGGATTAAAAAACATTCAGTACTTC. Its translation: CASSGLKNIQYF.

The V and J genes are TRBV3-1 and TRBJ1-4; the D gene is possibly TRBD1 (5 bases). CDR3 length: 15 residues. Trimming cost V 3 bases and J 8 bases, with 16 bases left between them. The germline V gene has CDR1 LGHDT and CDR2 YNNKEL (reference sequence). DNA of the CDR3: TGTGCCAGCAGCCAGAACTCAGGGATGGGCGAAAAACTGTTTTTT. Amino acids: CASSQNSGMGEKLFF.

This clonotype was seen a few times. The chain employs TRBV7-9 and TRBJ1-3; D gene unclear. Germline CDR1 SEHNR, CDR2 FQNEAQ (reference sequence). The CDR3 covers 14 residues. V was pared by 3 bases and J by 0 bases, with 6 bases between. CDR3 in DNA: TGTGCCAGCAGCTTCCCCAGCTCTGGAAACACCATATATTTT. This sequence encodes CASSFPSSGNTIYF.

The chain combines TRBV4-1 with TRBJ2-1; 7 nucleotides align to TRBD1. Trimming removed 4 bases from V and 5 bases from J; junction bases left unmatched: 11. CDR3 length: 16 amino acids. Germline-derived CDR1 and CDR2 are MGHRA and YSYEKL. DNA of the CDR3: TGCGCCAGCAGCCTTAGGGACAGTGGAAAAGACAATGAGCAGTTCTTC. Its protein is CASSLRDSGKDNEQFF.

As regards this clonotype: The missing conserved phenylalanine or tryptophan at the end of this CDR3 makes a read error likely. The genes are TRBV6-5 and TRBJ1-2, with unresolved D. Germline CDR1 MNHEY, CDR2 SVGAGI. The CDR3 is 13 residues long. The V gene lost 2 bases and the J gene lost 3 bases, with 7 bases spanning the gap. The CDR3 sequence is CASSYGHDYGYTL. CDR3 sequence (DNA): TGTGCCAGCAGTTACGGGCATGACTATGGCTACACCTTA.

This clonotype was detected only a few times. The J gene is TRBJ1-1, the V gene TRBV4-1, with 8 bases fitting TRBD1. Germline CDR1 MGHRA, CDR2 YSYEKL. The CDR3 contains 17 residues. The V and J ends lost 0 bases and 5 bases, in that order; junction bases with no gene match: 11. The DNA for the CDR3 is TGCGCCAGCAGCCAAGACAAGGGGGGACAGGTCGGGACTGAAGCTTTCTTT. This codes for CASSQDKGGQVGTEAFF.

The chain has TRBV25-1 and TRBJ2-5, with D unclear. This CDR3 is 13 amino acids long. Germline-derived CDR1 and CDR2 are MGHDK and SYGVNS. The V gene lost 3 bases and the J gene lost 0 bases, with 5 bases spanning the gap. The CDR3 reads CASSESYQETQYF. CDR3 in DNA: TGTGCCAGCAGTGAGTCGTACCAAGAGACCCAGTACTTC.

In this sample, this clonotype turned up a few times. The V and J genes are TRBV20-1 and TRBJ1-3; D unresolved. The germline V and J ends were trimmed by 3 bases and 2 bases, with 14 bases remaining between them. Germline V lookup: CDR1 DFQATT, CDR2 SNEGSKA (reference sequence). There are 15 residues in the CDR3. As DNA, the CDR3 is TGCAGTGCTAGGCGGTCCAGGCTCACTGGAAACACCATATATTTT. It encodes CSARRSRLTGNTIYF.

This clonotype appeared a few times. The gene calls are TRBV9 and TRBJ1-1; 9 nucleotides line up with TRBD1. The CDR3 sequence is 15 residues long. CDR1 SGDLS and CDR2 YYNGEE come from the germline V gene. V gave up 3 bases and J gave up 1 base; unmatched junction bases: 4. The CDR3 region is CASSEGQGKNTEAFF. The CDR3 DNA is TGTGCCAGCAGCGAAGGACAGGGGAAGAACACTGAAGCTTTCTTT.

The J gene is TRBJ2-3, the V gene TRBV10-3, with TRBD2 matching over 8 bases. The trim removed 4 bases at V and 1 base at J, leaving 4 bases unmatched. The CDR3 is 15 amino acids. Germline V gene data show CDR1 as ENHRY and CDR2 as SYGVKD. The CDR3: CAISGLAGGTDTQYF. In DNA form, the CDR3 reads TGTGCCATCAGTGGGCTAGCGGGCGGCACAGATACGCAGTATTTT.

This clonotype was picked up a small number of times. V usage is TRBV14 and J usage is TRBJ2-5; D is possibly TRBD1 or TRBD2 (5 bases each). The V gene's germline CDR1 is SGHDN and CDR2 FVKESK. Trimming left V 1 base short and J 3 bases short, with 15 bases between. This CDR3 has 16 amino acids. CDR3 nucleotides: TGTGCCAGCAGCCAAGGGGCCGGGACCGGTGAAGAGACCCAGTACTTC. Its protein product is CASSQGAGTGEETQYF.

The chain has TRBV28 and TRBJ1-5; tentatively, D is TRBD1 (6 bases). The CDR3 is 15 residues long. Trimming cost V 2 bases and J 6 bases, with 14 bases left between them. Germline V gene lookup returns CDR1 MDHEN and CDR2 SYDVKM. The CDR3 sequence: CASSLHAGAPQPQHF. CDR3 DNA: TGTGCCAGCAGTTTACATGCAGGGGCCCCTCAGCCCCAGCATTTT.

This clonotype came up many times. The J gene is TRBJ1-6, the V gene TRBV5-5, with D unclear. V was trimmed by 3 bases and J by 4 bases, leaving 8 bases between them. The CDR3 contains 14 residues. From germline, CDR1 is SGHKS and CDR2 YYEKEE (reference sequence). CDR3: CASSSGGYNSPLHF. The CDR3 DNA follows: TGTGCCAGCAGCTCGGGAGGTTATAATTCACCCCTCCACTTT.

The rearrangement uses TRBV27 and TRBJ2-3; no clear D. V was cut by 6 bases and J by 0 bases, with 16 bases left in between. The CDR3 sequence is 16 residues long. Germline assignment: CDR1 MNHEY and CDR2 SMNVEV (reference sequence). CDR3 protein: CASRVHKPPSTDTQYF. CDR3 DNA sequence: TGTGCCAGCAGGGTACACAAGCCTCCTAGCACAGATACGCAGTATTTT.

The chain has TRBV5-1 and TRBJ2-5; perhaps TRBD2 as D (6 bases). This CDR3 contains 12 residues. Trimming took 6 bases from V and 3 from J, leaving 9 bases between them. Germline CDR1 reads SGHRS; CDR2 reads YFSETQ. The DNA for the CDR3 is TGCGCCAGCAATACGGGGGAAGAGACCCAGTACTTC. It encodes CASNTGEETQYF.